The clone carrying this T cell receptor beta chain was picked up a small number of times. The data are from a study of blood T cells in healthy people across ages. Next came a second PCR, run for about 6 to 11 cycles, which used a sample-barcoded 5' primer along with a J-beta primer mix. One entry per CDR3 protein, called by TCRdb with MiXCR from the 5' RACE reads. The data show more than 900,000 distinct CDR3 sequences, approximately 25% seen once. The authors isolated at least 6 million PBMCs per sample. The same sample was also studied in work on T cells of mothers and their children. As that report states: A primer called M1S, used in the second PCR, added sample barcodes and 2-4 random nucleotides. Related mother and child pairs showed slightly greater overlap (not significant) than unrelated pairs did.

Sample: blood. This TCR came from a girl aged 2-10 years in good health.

CDR3 in amino acids: CASSDVSGTYNEQFF. DNA of the CDR3: TGTGCCAGCAGTGATGTTAGCGGGACCTACAATGAGCAGTTCTTC. This sequence joins TRBV6-1 and TRBJ2-1; 8 bases line up with TRBD2. Germline CDR1 and CDR2: MNHNS and SASEGT. The CDR3 loop spans 15 amino acids. The J segment lost 2 bases and the V segment lost 3 bases, leaving 3 bases of the junction unmatched.